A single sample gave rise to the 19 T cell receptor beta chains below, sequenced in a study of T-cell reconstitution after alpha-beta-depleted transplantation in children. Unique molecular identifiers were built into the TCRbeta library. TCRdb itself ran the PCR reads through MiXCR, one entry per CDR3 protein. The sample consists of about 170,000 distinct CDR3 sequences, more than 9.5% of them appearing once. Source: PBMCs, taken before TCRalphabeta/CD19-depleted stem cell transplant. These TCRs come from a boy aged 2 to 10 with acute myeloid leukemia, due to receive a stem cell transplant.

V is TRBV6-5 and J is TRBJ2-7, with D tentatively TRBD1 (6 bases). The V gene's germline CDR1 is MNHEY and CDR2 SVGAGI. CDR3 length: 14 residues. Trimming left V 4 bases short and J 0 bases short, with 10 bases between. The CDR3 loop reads CASSSTGSSYEQYV. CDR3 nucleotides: TGTGCCAGCAGTTCCACAGGGAGCTCCTACGAGCAGTACGTC.

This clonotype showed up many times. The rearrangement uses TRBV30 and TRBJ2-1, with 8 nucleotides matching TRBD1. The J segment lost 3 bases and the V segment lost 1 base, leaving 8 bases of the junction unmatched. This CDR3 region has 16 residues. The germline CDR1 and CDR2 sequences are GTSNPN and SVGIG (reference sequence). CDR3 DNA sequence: TGTGCCTGGAGTGCCCGCCTCGGGACAGGCTACAATGAGCAGTTCTTC. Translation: CAWSARLGTGYNEQFF.

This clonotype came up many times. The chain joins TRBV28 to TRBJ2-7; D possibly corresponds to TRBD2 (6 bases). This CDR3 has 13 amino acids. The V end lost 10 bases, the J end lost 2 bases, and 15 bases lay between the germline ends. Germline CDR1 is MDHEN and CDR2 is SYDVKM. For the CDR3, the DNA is TGTGCCACCTTCGGACTATTCACCTACGAGCAGTACTTC. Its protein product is CATFGLFTYEQYF.

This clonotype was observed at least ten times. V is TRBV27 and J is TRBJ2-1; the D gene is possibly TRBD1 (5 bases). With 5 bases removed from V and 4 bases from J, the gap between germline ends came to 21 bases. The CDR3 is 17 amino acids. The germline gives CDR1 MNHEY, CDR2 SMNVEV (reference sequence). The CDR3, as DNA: TGTGCCAGCAGTCACCTCGCGAACCCGCAGGGATACAATGAGCAGTTCTTC. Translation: CASSHLANPQGYNEQFF.

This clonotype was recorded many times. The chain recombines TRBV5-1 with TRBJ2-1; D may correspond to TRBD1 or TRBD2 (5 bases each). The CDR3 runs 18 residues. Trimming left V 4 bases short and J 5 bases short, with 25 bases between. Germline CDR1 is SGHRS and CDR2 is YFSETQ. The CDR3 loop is CASSGRLHLGTTNNEQFF. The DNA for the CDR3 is TGCGCCAGCAGCGGCCGACTTCACCTGGGGACCACGAACAATGAGCAGTTCTTC.

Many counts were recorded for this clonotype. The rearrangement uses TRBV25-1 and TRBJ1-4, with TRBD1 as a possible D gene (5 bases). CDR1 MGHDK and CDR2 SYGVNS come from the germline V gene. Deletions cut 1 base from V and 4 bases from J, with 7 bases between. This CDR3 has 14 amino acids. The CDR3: CASSEFDSNEKLFF. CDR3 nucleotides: TGTGCCAGCAGTGAATTCGACAGTAATGAAAAACTGTTTTTT.

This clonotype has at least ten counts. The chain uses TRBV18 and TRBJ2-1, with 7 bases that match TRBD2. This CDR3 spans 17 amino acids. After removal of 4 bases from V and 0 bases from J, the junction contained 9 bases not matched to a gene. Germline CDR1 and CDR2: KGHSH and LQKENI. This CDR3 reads CASSQTGGGGSYNEQFF. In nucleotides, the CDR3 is TGTGCCAGCTCACAAACGGGCGGCGGGGGCTCCTACAATGAGCAGTTCTTC.

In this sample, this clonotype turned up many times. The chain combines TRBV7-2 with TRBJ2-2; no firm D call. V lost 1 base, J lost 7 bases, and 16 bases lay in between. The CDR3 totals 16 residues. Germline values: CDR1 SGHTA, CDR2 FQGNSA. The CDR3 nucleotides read TGTGCCAGCAGCTTAGAAGCGCCCTCGATGGGCGGGGAGCTGTTTTTT. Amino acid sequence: CASSLEAPSMGGELFF.

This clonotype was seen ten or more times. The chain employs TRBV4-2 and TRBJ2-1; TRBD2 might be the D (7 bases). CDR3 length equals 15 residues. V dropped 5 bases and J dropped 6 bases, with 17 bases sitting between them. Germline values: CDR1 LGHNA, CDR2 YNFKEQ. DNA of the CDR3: TGTGCCAGCAGCTCCTTGGGGGGGGCCGTCAATGAGCAGTTCTTC. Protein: CASSSLGGAVNEQFF.

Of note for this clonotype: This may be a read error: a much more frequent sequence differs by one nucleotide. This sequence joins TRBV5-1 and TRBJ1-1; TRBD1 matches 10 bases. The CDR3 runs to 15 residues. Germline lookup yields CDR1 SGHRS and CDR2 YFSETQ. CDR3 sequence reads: CANSLEGQGYTEAFF. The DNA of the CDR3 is TGCGCCAACAGCTTGGAGGGACAGGGGTACACTGAAGCTTTCTTT.

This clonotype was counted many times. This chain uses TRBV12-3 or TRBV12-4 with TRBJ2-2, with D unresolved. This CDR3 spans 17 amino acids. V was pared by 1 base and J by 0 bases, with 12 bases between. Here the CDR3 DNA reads TGTGCCAGCAGTTTAGGGACGCACTTCGCGAACACCGGGGAGCTGTTTTTT. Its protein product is CASSLGTHFANTGELFF.

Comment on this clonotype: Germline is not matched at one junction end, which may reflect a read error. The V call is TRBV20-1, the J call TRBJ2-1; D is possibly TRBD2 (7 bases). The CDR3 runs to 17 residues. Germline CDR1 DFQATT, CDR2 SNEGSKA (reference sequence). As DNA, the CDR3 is TGCTGTGCCGAGAATTGGGGGGGGCTGAGGTCCTACAATGAGCAGTTCTTC. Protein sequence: CCAENWGGLRSYNEQFF.

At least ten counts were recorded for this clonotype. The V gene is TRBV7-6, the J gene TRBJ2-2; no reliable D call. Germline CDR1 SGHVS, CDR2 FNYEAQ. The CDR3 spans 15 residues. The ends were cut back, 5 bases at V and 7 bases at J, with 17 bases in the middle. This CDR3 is CASSPTVEIGGELFF. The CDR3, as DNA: TGTGCCAGCAGCCCAACAGTGGAAATAGGCGGGGAGCTGTTTTTT. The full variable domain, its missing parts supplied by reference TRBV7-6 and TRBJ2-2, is GAGVSQSPRYKVTKRGQDVALRCDPISGHVSLYWYRQALGQGPEFLTYFNYEAQQDKSGLPNDRFSAERPEGSISTLTIQRTEQRDSAMYRCASSPTVEIGGELFFGEGSRLTVL.

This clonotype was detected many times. CDR3 protein: CASSQVPGEGEAFF. The CDR3 DNA sequence: TGCGCCAGCAGCCAAGTGCCAGGGGAGGGCGAAGCTTTCTTT. The chain employs TRBV4-1 and TRBJ1-1, with D tentatively TRBD1 (6 bases). Germline V gives CDR1 MGHRA, CDR2 YSYEKL. This CDR3 has 14 amino acids. Trimming took off 1 base at V and 8 bases at J, with 14 bases between the two ends.

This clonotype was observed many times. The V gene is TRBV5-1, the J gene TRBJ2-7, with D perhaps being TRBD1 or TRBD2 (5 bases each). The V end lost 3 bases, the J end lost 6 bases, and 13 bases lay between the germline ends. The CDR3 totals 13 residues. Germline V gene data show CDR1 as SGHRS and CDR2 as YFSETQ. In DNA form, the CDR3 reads TGCGCCAGCAGCTCCCGGGACCGGGGCGAGCAGTACTTC. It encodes CASSSRDRGEQYF.

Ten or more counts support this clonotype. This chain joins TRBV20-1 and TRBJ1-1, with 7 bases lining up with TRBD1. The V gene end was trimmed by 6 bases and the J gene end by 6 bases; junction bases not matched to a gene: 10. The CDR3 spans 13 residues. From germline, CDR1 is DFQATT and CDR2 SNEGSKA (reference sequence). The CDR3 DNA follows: TGCAGTGCCCGCCCCAGGGGGGGAGCTGAAGCTTTCTTT. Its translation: CSARPRGGAEAFF.

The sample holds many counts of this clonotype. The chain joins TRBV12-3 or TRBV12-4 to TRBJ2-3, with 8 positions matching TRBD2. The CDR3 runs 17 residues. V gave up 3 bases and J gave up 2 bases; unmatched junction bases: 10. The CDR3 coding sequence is TGTGCCAGCAGTTTCCAGCTTGGCGGGGGGTACACAGATACGCAGTATTTT. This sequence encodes CASSFQLGGGYTDTQYF.

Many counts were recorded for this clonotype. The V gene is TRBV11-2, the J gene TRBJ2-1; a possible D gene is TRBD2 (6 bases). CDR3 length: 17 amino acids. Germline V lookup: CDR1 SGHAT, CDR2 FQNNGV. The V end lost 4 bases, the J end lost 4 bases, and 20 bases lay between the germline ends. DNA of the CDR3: TGTGCCAGCAGCTCTATTATTGTCCGGGAGAGGTACAATGAGCAGTTCTTC. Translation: CASSSIIVRERYNEQFF.

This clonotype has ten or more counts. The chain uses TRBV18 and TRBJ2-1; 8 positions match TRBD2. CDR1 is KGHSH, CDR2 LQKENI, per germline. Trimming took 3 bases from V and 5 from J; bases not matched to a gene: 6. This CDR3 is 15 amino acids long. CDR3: CASSPLAGWDNEQFF. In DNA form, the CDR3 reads TGTGCCAGCTCACCCTTAGCGGGATGGGACAATGAGCAGTTCTTC.